The 18 T cell receptor beta chains reported below all come from one sample, sequenced in a study of CD8+ T cells in alopecia areata. Extracted RNA was reverse transcribed into cDNA, the sequencing template. The assay was immunoSEQ multiplex PCR, and TCRdb's table has in-frame clones only and misses some. The sample has 150,000 to 200,000 clones, roughly 60% seen once. Regarding treatment: oral pan-JAK inhibitor, 5-10 mg twice daily. This sample comprised CD4+ T cells sorted from blood, obtained at week 24, from a patient treated with tofacitinib. These receptors were obtained from a human donor with alopecia areata.

This chain connects TRBV19 to TRBJ1-5, with unresolved D. Germline V gene data show CDR1 as LNHDA and CDR2 as SQIVND (reference sequence). Trimming stripped 3 bases from V and 7 bases from J, with 10 bases between. This CDR3 contains 13 residues. The CDR3 here is CASSIGQGQPQHF. CDR3 coding DNA: TGTGCCAGTAGTATTGGGCAAGGACAGCCCCAGCATTTT.

The chain uses TRBV10-3 and TRBJ2-3; 7 bases are a match to TRBD2. There are 14 residues in the CDR3. Germline V lookup: CDR1 ENHRY, CDR2 SYGVKD. Losses at the gene ends were 11 bases for V and 5 bases for J; bases not matched to a gene: 13. In DNA, the CDR3 is TGTGCCCACCGAAGGGGAGGGGAGGAAGATACGCAGTATTTT. Translation: CAHRRGGEEDTQYF.

This chain joins TRBV30 and TRBJ1-1; D is perhaps TRBD1 (5 bases). Trimming left V 0 bases short and J 0 bases short, with 8 bases between. Germline values: CDR1 GTSNPN, CDR2 SVGIG (reference sequence). This CDR3 is built from 14 residues. The CDR3 region is CAWSVQAMNTEAFF. The CDR3 DNA is TGTGCCTGGAGTGTACAGGCAATGAACACTGAAGCTTTCTTT.

This chain uses TRBV5-4 with TRBJ2-1; D ambiguous. The CDR3 totals 14 residues. V was trimmed by 3 bases and J by 5 bases, leaving 12 bases between them. Germline loops: CDR1 SGHNT, CDR2 YYREEE (reference sequence). The CDR3 region has the DNA TGTGCCAGCAGCTCGGAAGGAATTAACAATGAGCAGTTCTTC. Protein product: CASSSEGINNEQFF.

The chain recombines TRBV29-1 with TRBJ2-7, with D perhaps TRBD1 or TRBD2 (5 bases each). The CDR3 extends over 15 amino acids. CDR1 and CDR2 from the germline V gene are SQVTM and ANQGSEA. V lost 4 bases, J lost 2 bases, and 18 bases lay in between. The CDR3: CSVGDPRELTYEQYF. CDR3 DNA sequence: TGCAGCGTTGGGGACCCCAGGGAGCTAACCTACGAGCAGTACTTC.

V gene TRBV25-1 combines with J gene TRBJ1-2; D is perhaps TRBD1 (5 bases). Germline V CDR1 and CDR2: MGHDK, SYGVNS. Trimming took off 3 bases at V and 7 bases at J, with 12 bases between the two ends. The CDR3 is 13 residues long. The CDR3 reads CASSEDTPVGYTF. The CDR3 DNA reads TGTGCCAGCAGTGAGGACACGCCGGTTGGCTACACCTTC.

V usage is TRBV10-3 and J usage is TRBJ2-3; D ambiguous. CDR1 and CDR2 (germline): ENHRY, SYGVKD. CDR3 length equals 11 residues. V was cut by 5 bases and J by 0 bases, with 0 bases left in between. CDR3 region: CAISSTDTQYF. The CDR3 DNA is TGTGCCATCAGTAGCACAGATACGCAGTATTTT.

This clone was seen more than once but under ten times. This chain connects TRBV6-5 to TRBJ2-7; 12 positions agree with TRBD1. The CDR3 is 15 residues long. J gave up 7 bases and V 4 bases, and 8 bases lay outside the gene matches. CDR1 and CDR2 (germline): MNHEY, SVGAGI. CDR3 coding DNA: TGTGCCAGCAGTTCTCCGGGACAGGGGGCGGGGGAGCAGTACTTC. Encoded protein: CASSSPGQGAGEQYF.

This sequence joins TRBV29-1 and TRBJ2-2; D call uncertain. Germline loops: CDR1 SQVTM, CDR2 ANQGSEA. The CDR3 is made up of 11 amino acids. Written as DNA, the CDR3 is TGCAGTATCTCCGTCACCGGGGAGCTGTTTTTT. Residues: CSISVTGELFF.

The chain couples TRBV4-2 to TRBJ2-1; TRBD2 aligns across 10 bases. This CDR3 comprises 18 residues. CDR1 is LGHNA and CDR2 is YNFKEQ in the germline V gene. Germline trimming cut 1 base from V and 4 bases from J; bases unmatched to any gene: 10. CDR3 sequence reads: CASSQGLTSGTLYNEQFF. The CDR3 DNA follows: TGTGCCAGCAGCCAAGGACTTACTAGCGGGACCTTATACAATGAGCAGTTCTTC.

The genes are TRBV5-6 and TRBJ1-6; 8 bases fit TRBD1. The germline V gene has CDR1 SGHDT and CDR2 YYEEEE. V lost 4 bases and J lost 8; bases outside the gene matches: 5. This CDR3 region has 14 residues. CDR3 residues: CASSPTDRDSPLHF. The DNA of the CDR3 is TGTGCCAGCAGCCCGACGGACAGGGATTCACCCCTCCACTTT. Supplemented by reference TRBV5-6 and TRBJ1-6, the full variable domain reads DAGVTQSPTHLIKTRGQQVTLRCSPKSGHDTVSWYQQALGQGPQFIFQYYEEEERQRGNFPDRFSGHQFPNYSSELNVNALLLGDSALYLCASSPTDRDSPLHFGNGTRLTVT.

The chain combines TRBV6-1 with TRBJ1-6; 7 bases are a match to TRBD1. The CDR3 is 15 residues long. Germline V lookup: CDR1 MNHNS, CDR2 SASEGT. Unmatched junction bases numbered 5, after V lost 2 bases and J lost 7 bases. CDR3 nucleotides: TGTGCCAGCAGTGAACGGGACAGCCGCAATTCACCCCTCCACTTT. Protein product: CASSERDSRNSPLHF.

The genes are TRBV7-6 and TRBJ1-5; 7 bases line up with TRBD1. The trim removed 2 bases at V and 4 bases at J, leaving 8 bases unmatched. CDR1 SGHVS and CDR2 FNYEAQ come from the germline V gene. This CDR3 contains 16 residues. CDR3 loop: CASSLREGQTNQPQHF. For the CDR3, the DNA is TGTGCCAGCAGCTTAAGAGAGGGACAGACAAATCAGCCCCAGCATTTT.

This clone was observed a few times. The gene calls are TRBV10-3 and TRBJ2-2, with D perhaps TRBD1 (7 bases). The ends were cut back, 4 bases at V and 3 bases at J, with 12 bases in the middle. Germline loops: CDR1 ENHRY, CDR2 SYGVKD. This CDR3 is built from 15 residues. The CDR3 is CAISGGGGHTGELFF. CDR3 nucleotides: TGTGCCATCAGTGGCGGAGGGGGCCACACCGGGGAGCTGTTTTTT.

The chain is built from TRBV6-6 and TRBJ2-5, with D unclear. Germline V gene sequence: CDR1 MNHNY, CDR2 SVGAGI (reference sequence). The germline V and J ends were trimmed by 0 bases and 5 bases, with 4 bases remaining between them. The CDR3 consists of 12 residues. The CDR3 coding sequence is TGTGCCAGCAGTTACTCGGTGGAGACCCAGTACTTC. Encoded protein: CASSYSVETQYF.

V is TRBV5-1 and J is TRBJ1-5, with 10 bases matching TRBD1. This CDR3 is 14 amino acids long. CDR1 SGHRS and CDR2 YFSETQ come from the germline V gene. The junction had 9 bases not matched to a gene; V was cut back by 6 bases and J by 9 bases. The chain's CDR3 is CASTADRGERPQHF. CDR3 nucleotide sequence: TGCGCCAGCACCGCGGACAGGGGGGAGCGGCCCCAGCATTTT. Drawing the rest from reference TRBV5-1 and TRBJ1-5, the complete variable domain is KAGVTQTPRYLIKTRGQQVTLSCSPISGHRSVSWYQQTPGQGLQFLFEYFSETQRNKGNFPGRFSGRQFSNSRSEMNVSTLELGDSALYLCASTADRGERPQHFGDGTRLSIL.

The chain links TRBV4-3 to TRBJ1-5, with D unresolved. V shed 0 bases and J shed 9 bases, with 6 bases lying between them. The CDR3 consists of 12 residues. Germline V CDR1 and CDR2: LGHNA, YSLEER. The CDR3 nucleotides are TGCGCCAGCAGCCAAGATCAAGGGCCCCAGCATTTT. This encodes CASSQDQGPQHF.

This clone was seen more than once but under ten times. V and J are TRBV20-1 and TRBJ2-4; D not resolved. With 0 bases removed from V and 7 bases from J, the gap between germline ends came to 4 bases. The germline V gene has CDR1 DFQATT and CDR2 SNEGSKA (reference sequence). The CDR3 covers 11 residues. CDR3 in amino acids: CSARDLNIQYF. The CDR3 DNA reads as TGCAGTGCTAGAGATCTGAACATTCAGTACTTC.